This T cell receptor (beta chain) stems from a study of molecular identifiers for immune sequencing clone quantification. CDR3 size: 15 residues. The germline V and J ends were trimmed by 4 bases and 4 bases, with 16 bases remaining between them. In germline, CDR1 is PRHDT, CDR2 FYEKMQ (reference sequence). TCRdb recomputed calls from the PCR reads with MiXCR, one row per CDR3 protein. The sample contains 60,000 to 65,000 distinct CDR3 sequences, over 15% of which appear only once. Study-wide results and caveats: Jurkat TCR RNA spiked in from one cell reportedly remained identifiable amid roughly 910,000 naive cells.

This clonotype was counted at least ten times. The antigen is undetermined. This TCR came from a human donor in good health. Some libraries in this study had Jurkat cell RNA spiked in. Sequencing was done on a sample of naive CD8+ T cells from blood, with Jurkat cell RNA spiked in. This sample's subset: FACS-sorted CD8+CD4-CCR7+CD45RA+ naive T cells. This chain uses TRBV13 with TRBJ1-1; weak D call: TRBD1 (6 bases). Written as DNA, the CDR3 is TGTGCCAGCAGCTCCCGGGGGCTTCTAGGCACTGAAGCTTTCTTT. Translation: CASSSRGLLGTEAFF.